Each of the 3 T cell receptor beta chains below was sequenced from the same sample in a study of blood T cell repertoires in COVID-19. Here immunoSEQ multiplex PCR was the method, and the copy in TCRdb shows in-frame clones only, minus some. The data show 95,000 to 110,000 clones, with roughly 90% seen just once and around 3.7% held by the top ten. Source material: peripheral blood. The receptors were gathered from a woman aged 60-75 years with acute or convalescent COVID-19.

This clone showed up just once. The genes are TRBV6-5 and TRBJ1-5; TRBD1 matches 9 bases. V dropped 5 bases and J dropped 6; count of bases not matched to a gene: 5. Germline CDR1 reads MNHEY; CDR2 reads SVGAGI. This CDR3 contains 14 residues. DNA of the CDR3: TGTGCCAGCAGTCACACAGGGGGCGGTCAGCCCCAGCATTTT. It yields the protein CASSHTGGGQPQHF.

The sample holds one count of this clone. The gene calls are TRBV18 and TRBJ2-7; 7 nucleotides agree with TRBD1. Germline CDR1 is KGHSH and CDR2 is LQKENI. The CDR3 spans 14 residues. V lost 1 base and J lost 6; bases outside the gene matches: 6. The DNA of the CDR3 is TGTGCCAGCTCACCACGGACAGGTTGGGGCGAGCAGTACTTC. Encoded protein: CASSPRTGWGEQYF.

The chain employs TRBV11-3 and TRBJ1-1, with no clear D. CDR1 and CDR2 from the germline V gene are SGHNT and YENEEA. With 4 bases removed from V and 9 bases from J, the gap between germline ends came to 12 bases. The CDR3 spans 12 residues. CDR3 nucleotides: TGTGCCAGCAGCTCCCGGGAGACCCAAGCTTTCTTT. This gives the protein CASSSRETQAFF.